One and the same sample provided the 29 T cell receptor beta chains below, sequenced in a study of shared clonotypes between healthy human individuals. Sequenced by immunoSEQ multiplex PCR; TCRdb stores in-frame clones only, minus some. The data hold fewer than 2.5 million clones, with roughly 93% observed a single time. Sequenced: naive CD4+ T cells from PBMCs. Documented subset: CD45RA+ positively selected. The receptors derive from a man aged 18-30 years in good health. Some clones in this sample may be carry-over from other donors' samples.

The rearrangement joins TRBV5-1 to TRBJ2-3, with D possibly TRBD2 on 6 matching bases. The CDR3 consists of 17 residues. The germline gives CDR1 SGHRS, CDR2 YFSETQ. V was clipped by 0 bases and J by 3 bases, with 17 bases between them. The CDR3 region is CASSLGGRDLVTDTQYF. CDR3 sequence (DNA): TGCGCCAGCAGCTTGGGCGGGCGGGACTTAGTGACAGATACGCAGTATTTT.

The chain links TRBV5-1 to TRBJ1-1; D is possibly TRBD1 (6 bases). V was trimmed by 4 bases and J by 0 bases, leaving 19 bases between them. Germline CDR1 is SGHRS and CDR2 is YFSETQ. The length of the CDR3 is 17 residues. The CDR3 sequence: CASSNGGGLRMNTEAFF. The CDR3 coding sequence is TGCGCCAGCAGCAATGGAGGGGGGTTAAGGATGAACACTGAAGCTTTCTTT.

The chain recombines TRBV2 with TRBJ2-7; possible D gene TRBD1, 6 bases. V lost 8 bases, J lost 2 bases, and 16 bases lay in between. Looked up from germline, CDR1 is SNHLY and CDR2 is FYNNEI. CDR3 length equals 14 residues. The CDR3 sequence is CASDIRQAAYEQYF. In nucleotides, the CDR3 is TGTGCCAGCGATATAAGACAGGCTGCCTACGAGCAGTACTTC. Together with reference TRBV2 and TRBJ2-7, the CDR3 gives the full variable domain: EPEVTQTPSHQVTQMGQEVILRCVPISNHLYFYWYRQILGQKVEFLVSFYNNEISEKSEIFDDQFSVERPDGSNFTLKIRSTKLEDSAMYFCASDIRQAAYEQYFGPGTRLTVT.

The rearrangement joins TRBV7-2 to TRBJ2-7; D gene unclear. The CDR3 is made up of 12 amino acids. V lost 5 bases to trimming and J lost 6 bases, with 11 bases between them. Germline-derived CDR1 and CDR2 are SGHTA and FQGNSA. Written as DNA, the CDR3 is TGTGCCAGCAGCATCAGTGCGCGCGAGCAGTACTTC. Its protein is CASSISAREQYF.

Details on this clone: Other DNA sequences in the sample encode the same CDR3. The rearrangement uses TRBV6-5 and TRBJ2-7; 9 bases are a match to TRBD2. Unmatched junction bases numbered 3, after V lost 2 bases and J lost 1 base. Per germline, CDR1 MNHEY and CDR2 SVGAGI. This CDR3 region has 15 residues. The CDR3 loop reads CASSYTLAGSYEQYF. CDR3 nucleotides: TGTGCCAGCAGTTACACGCTAGCGGGGTCCTACGAGCAGTACTTC.

This sequence joins TRBV29-1 and TRBJ1-1; D is unresolved. This CDR3 has 9 amino acids. Between the trimmed V and J ends, which lost 6 bases and 6 bases, there was a span of 5 bases. CDR1 and CDR2 from the germline V gene are SQVTM and ANQGSEA. The CDR3 here is CSVIPEAFF. The CDR3 DNA reads as TGCAGCGTAATTCCTGAAGCTTTCTTT.

This chain links TRBV19 with TRBJ1-2; a weak D match, TRBD1 (5 bases). Per the germline V gene, CDR1 is LNHDA and CDR2 is SQIVND (reference sequence). The CDR3 totals 15 residues. V was cut by 4 bases and J by 8 bases, with 20 bases left in between. The CDR3 here is CASSTRDETVVGYTF. In DNA form, the CDR3 reads TGTGCCAGTAGTACCCGGGACGAAACTGTCGTAGGCTACACCTTC.

The chain couples TRBV7-3 to TRBJ2-1; no clear D gene. Trimming took 4 bases from V and 0 from J, leaving 7 bases between them. The CDR3 has 14 amino acids. Germline V gene sequence: CDR1 SGHTA, CDR2 FQGTGA. The CDR3, as DNA: TGTGCCAGCAGCTCCCGCGGCTCCTACAATGAGCAGTTCTTC. Protein sequence: CASSSRGSYNEQFF.

This sequence joins TRBV5-6 and TRBJ2-1; TRBD2 matches at 11 bases. The length of the CDR3 is 16 residues. Germline CDR1 is SGHDT and CDR2 is YYEEEE. V gave up 7 bases and J gave up 3 bases; unmatched junction bases: 9. The CDR3 reads CASRGRGLAGYNEQFF. The CDR3 coding sequence is TGTGCCAGCCGGGGTCGTGGACTAGCGGGCTACAATGAGCAGTTCTTC.

V usage is TRBV28 and J usage is TRBJ2-7, with 7 bases aligning to TRBD1. V shed 9 bases, J shed 1 base, and the junction held 9 bases outside the gene matches. CDR1 is MDHEN and CDR2 is SYDVKM in the germline V gene. The CDR3 runs to 14 residues. This CDR3 is CASNPPGQSYEQYF. CDR3 coding DNA: TGTGCCAGTAATCCCCCGGGACAGTCCTACGAGCAGTACTTC.

This chain uses TRBV7-2 with TRBJ2-3; possible D gene TRBD1, 6 bases. Trimming pared 5 bases from V and 2 bases from J, leaving 11 bases between. The CDR3 consists of 14 residues. In germline, CDR1 is SGHTA, CDR2 FQGNSA. This CDR3 is CASSPTGHTDTQYF. The CDR3 DNA reads as TGTGCCAGCAGCCCGACAGGTCACACAGATACGCAGTATTTT.

The chain carries TRBV28 and TRBJ1-2; 12 bases fit TRBD1. The CDR3 has 16 residues. The germline gives CDR1 MDHEN, CDR2 SYDVKM. V trimming: 2 bases; J trimming: 7 bases; junction bases outside the gene matches: 8. This CDR3 reads CASSLQGTGGEGGYTF. CDR3 nucleotides: TGTGCCAGCAGTTTACAAGGGACAGGGGGCGAAGGTGGCTACACCTTC.

The rearrangement joins TRBV2 to TRBJ1-2; the D gene is possibly TRBD1 (6 bases). The CDR3 is made up of 13 amino acids. Germline values: CDR1 SNHLY, CDR2 FYNNEI. V lost 3 bases, J lost 6 bases, and 11 bases lay in between. This CDR3 is CASSDPRQDGYTF. The DNA for the CDR3 is TGTGCCAGCAGTGATCCCCGACAGGATGGCTACACCTTC.

The V gene is TRBV6-1, the J gene TRBJ1-5, with 7 bases identical to TRBD1. The CDR3 has 15 residues. After removal of 4 bases from V and 2 bases from J, the junction contained 5 bases not matched to a gene. From germline, CDR1 is MNHNS and CDR2 SASEGT. Here the CDR3 DNA reads TGTGCCAGCAGTGGCCGACAGGGCGGCAATCAGCCCCAGCATTTT. This sequence encodes CASSGRQGGNQPQHF.

The chain combines TRBV30 with TRBJ2-2; unclear D gene. V lost 5 bases and J lost 6, with 13 bases in between. This CDR3 has 13 residues. Germline loops: CDR1 GTSNPN, CDR2 SVGIG (reference sequence). The CDR3 coding sequence is TGTGCCTGGGACTTAGGTTTCGCCGGGGAGCTGTTTTTT. It specifies CAWDLGFAGELFF.

The chain carries TRBV7-2 and TRBJ2-3, with 8 bases identical to TRBD2. This CDR3 spans 15 amino acids. After removal of 5 bases from V and 0 bases from J, the junction contained 4 bases not matched to a gene. Germline CDR1 SGHTA, CDR2 FQGNSA. In DNA form, the CDR3 reads TGTGCCAGCAGCGTTAGCGGGGCTAGCACAGATACGCAGTATTTT. Encoded protein: CASSVSGASTDTQYF.

The rearrangement links TRBV28 to TRBJ2-1, with 9 bases that match TRBD1. V lost 6 bases, J lost 8 bases, and 5 bases stayed unmatched. Germline CDR1 and CDR2: MDHEN and SYDVKM. This CDR3 spans 13 amino acids. The chain's CDR3 is CASSRDRVYEQFF. CDR3 sequence (DNA): TGTGCCAGCAGCCGGGACAGGGTGTATGAGCAGTTCTTC.

The chain is built from TRBV5-1 and TRBJ1-4, with a weak D call TRBD1 (6 bases). CDR3 size: 14 residues. V was cut by 3 bases and J by 8 bases, with 14 bases left in between. Germline CDR1 reads SGHRS; CDR2 reads YFSETQ. DNA of the CDR3: TGCGCCAGCAGCTCCCTAAGCCAGGGGGAAAAACTGTTTTTT. This gives the protein CASSSLSQGEKLFF.

This clone was observed a single time. The chain carries TRBV6-1 and TRBJ2-7, with 10 nucleotides matching TRBD2. The CDR3 extends over 14 amino acids. J gave up 2 bases and V 11 bases, and 9 bases lay outside the gene matches. The V gene's germline CDR1 is MNHNS and CDR2 SASEGT. The CDR3 region is CACASGSAAYEQYF. Written as DNA, the CDR3 is TGTGCCTGCGCTAGCGGGAGTGCCGCCTACGAGCAGTACTTC.

V usage is TRBV5-5 and J usage is TRBJ2-1; weak D call: TRBD1 (5 bases). The germline V gene encodes CDR1 SGHKS and CDR2 YYEKEE (reference sequence). V lost 2 bases and J lost 1, with 10 bases in between. The CDR3 has 15 amino acids. The CDR3 DNA is TGTGCCAGCAGCTTTAATGCAGGGTCCTACAATGAGCAGTTCTTC. Amino acids: CASSFNAGSYNEQFF.

The chain couples TRBV9 to TRBJ1-6, with D perhaps matching TRBD1 (5 bases). CDR3 length: 14 residues. Germline V gives CDR1 SGDLS, CDR2 YYNGEE. Deletions cut 3 bases from V and 10 bases from J, with 14 bases between. The CDR3 is CASSARGGGSPLHF. In DNA form, the CDR3 reads TGTGCCAGCAGCGCACGGGGGGGTGGATCACCCCTCCACTTT.

The CDR3 nucleotides are TGCAGCGTTGATATGGGGGTGGGGACAGATACGCAGTATTTT. Its protein product is CSVDMGVGTDTQYF. V gene TRBV29-1 combines with J gene TRBJ2-3; the D gene could be TRBD1 or TRBD2 (5 bases each). The germline CDR1 and CDR2 sequences are SQVTM and ANQGSEA. Trimming removed 3 bases from V and 3 bases from J, with 13 bases in between. This CDR3 has 14 amino acids.

Remarks on this clone: Other DNA sequences in the sample encode the same CDR3. The chain carries TRBV5-4 and TRBJ2-5, with D perhaps matching TRBD1 (5 bases). This CDR3 has 13 amino acids. V lost 2 bases and J lost 1, with 6 bases in between. CDR1 and CDR2 (germline): SGHNT, YYREEE (reference sequence). The CDR3 region has the DNA TGTGCCAGCAGCTTAGGGGTCCAAGAGACCCAGTACTTC. Protein: CASSLGVQETQYF.

The V and J genes are TRBV5-1 and TRBJ2-5; D remains unclear. The V end was cut by 0 bases, the J end by 1 base, with 10 bases between. The CDR3 is 15 amino acids. Germline V lookup: CDR1 SGHRS, CDR2 YFSETQ. The CDR3 protein is CASSLGPAPQETQYF. As DNA, the CDR3 is TGCGCCAGCAGCTTGGGTCCAGCGCCCCAAGAGACCCAGTACTTC.

The chain joins TRBV5-1 to TRBJ2-5; either TRBD1 or TRBD2 may supply D (7 bases each). Germline CDR1 reads SGHRS; CDR2 reads YFSETQ. The length of the CDR3 is 17 residues. Trimming stripped 3 bases from V and 3 bases from J, with 21 bases between. Written as DNA, the CDR3 is TGCGCCAGCAGCTGGGGACTTGCGACAGGGAGGGAAGAGACCCAGTACTTC. Translation: CASSWGLATGREETQYF. The whole variable domain, filled in from reference TRBV5-1 and TRBJ2-5, reads KAGVTQTPRYLIKTRGQQVTLSCSPISGHRSVSWYQQTPGQGLQFLFEYFSETQRNKGNFPGRFSGRQFSNSRSEMNVSTLELGDSALYLCASSWGLATGREETQYFGPGTRLLVL.

The V and J genes are TRBV7-2 and TRBJ1-2, with TRBD1 identical over 8 bases. This CDR3 has 13 residues. The junction had 11 bases not matched to a gene; V was cut back by 4 bases and J by 13 bases. The germline CDR1 and CDR2 sequences are SGHTA and FQGNSA. For the CDR3, the DNA is TGTGCCAGCAGCTCGGACAGGGAAGGTAGTGCCACCTTC. Translating gives CASSSDREGSATF.

This clone was picked up a small number of times. This chain connects TRBV9 to TRBJ1-5; D is uncertain. V was pared by 2 bases and J by 2 bases, with 11 bases between. The CDR3 is made up of 15 amino acids. CDR1 is SGDLS and CDR2 is YYNGEE in the germline V gene. For the CDR3, the DNA is TGTGCCAGCAGCGTGATAGGGAACGGCAATCAGCCCCAGCATTTT. This encodes CASSVIGNGNQPQHF.

This chain joins TRBV11-2 and TRBJ1-1, with D possibly being TRBD1 (5 bases). Germline-derived CDR1 and CDR2 are SGHAT and FQNNGV. The CDR3 contains 12 residues. Trimming removed 5 bases at V and 11 bases at J, with 15 bases between. The CDR3 sequence is CASSPLGVGAFF. In nucleotides, the CDR3 is TGTGCCAGCAGCCCTCTAGGGGTCGGGGCTTTCTTT.

V usage is TRBV29-1 and J usage is TRBJ1-2; no clear D. The CDR3 spans 11 residues. CDR1 and CDR2 (germline): SQVTM, ANQGSEA. Trimming took off 5 bases at V and 8 bases at J, with 12 bases between the two ends. CDR3 loop: CSVLVYGGYTF. As DNA, the CDR3 is TGCAGCGTTTTGGTATACGGCGGCTACACCTTC.